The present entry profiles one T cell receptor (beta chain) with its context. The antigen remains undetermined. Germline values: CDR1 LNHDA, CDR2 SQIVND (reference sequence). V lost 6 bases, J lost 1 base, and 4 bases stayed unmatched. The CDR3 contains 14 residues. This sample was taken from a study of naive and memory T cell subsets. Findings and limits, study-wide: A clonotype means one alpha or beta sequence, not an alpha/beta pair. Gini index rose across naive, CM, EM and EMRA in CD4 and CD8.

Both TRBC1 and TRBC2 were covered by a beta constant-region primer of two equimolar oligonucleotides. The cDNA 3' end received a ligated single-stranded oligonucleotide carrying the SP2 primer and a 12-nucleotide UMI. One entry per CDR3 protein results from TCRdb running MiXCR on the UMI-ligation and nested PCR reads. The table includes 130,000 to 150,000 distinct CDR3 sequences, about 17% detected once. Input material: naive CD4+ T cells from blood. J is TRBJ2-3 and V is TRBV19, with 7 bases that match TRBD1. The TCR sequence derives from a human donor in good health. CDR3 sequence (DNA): TGTGCCAGTAGAGCAACAGGGGGCACAGATACGCAGTATTTT. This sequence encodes CASRATGGTDTQYF.